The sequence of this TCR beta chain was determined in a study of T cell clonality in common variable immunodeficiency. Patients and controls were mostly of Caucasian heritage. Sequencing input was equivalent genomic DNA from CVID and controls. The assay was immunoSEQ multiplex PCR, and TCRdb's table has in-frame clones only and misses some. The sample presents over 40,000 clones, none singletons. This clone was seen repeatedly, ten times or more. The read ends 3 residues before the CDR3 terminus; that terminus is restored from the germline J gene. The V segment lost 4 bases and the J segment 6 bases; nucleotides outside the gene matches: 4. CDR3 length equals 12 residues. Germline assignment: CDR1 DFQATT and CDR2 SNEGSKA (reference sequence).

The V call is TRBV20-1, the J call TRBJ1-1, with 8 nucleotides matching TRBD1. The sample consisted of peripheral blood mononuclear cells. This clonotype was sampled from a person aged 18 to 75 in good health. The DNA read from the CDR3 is TGCAGTGCTACAGGGGGCCCGCCTGAA. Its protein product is CSATGGPPE. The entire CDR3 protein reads CSATGGPPEAFF.